The entry below describes one T cell receptor beta chain. Its antigen is not yet known. Library prep was done by 5' RACE. Each TCR library was prepared from around 3.5 ug of total RNA. For each sample, cDNA synthesis was carried out in eight separate reactions using SMARTScribe reverse transcriptase. During cDNA synthesis, unique molecular identifiers containing a 6-nucleotide sample barcode were introduced by template switching. TCRalpha and TCRbeta cDNA was amplified by two nested PCRs of around 15 and 9 cycles, with bead purification after each PCR. Before amplification, cDNA was treated with uracil DNA-glycosylase and purified using the QIAquick PCR purification kit. The second PCR added Illumina TruSeq-compatible adapters along with sample-specific barcodes. TapeStation and Qubit were used to check library quality and concentration, and about 4.5 ng of each library was pooled. Sequencing of pooled libraries was carried out on an Illumina HiSeq2500 single-index Rapid Run using 2 x 100 bp reads and custom sequencing primers. On the authors' methods: MiGEC version 1.2.6 was used for UMI-based consensus assembly to correct PCR and sequencing errors. MiXCR version 2.1.1 was used for V(D)J alignment, clonotype assembly and CDR3 extraction. To normalise gene usage, clonotype sharing and MAIT/NKT TCR abundance, the analysis used the top 1000, 10 000 and 20 000 clonotypes per sample. After downsampling to 27 000 UMIs, diversity was calculated as the inverse Simpson index using the vegan R package. Paired Mann-Whitney U tests were applied to discordant twin pairs, and Benjamini-Hochberg correction was used for multiple testing. TCRdb reprocessed the reads, so every CDR3 protein sequence counts as one entry and DNA is not shown. It is TCRdb's table, rather than the study itself, that gives the V and J calls and clone size. This sample's table carries about 160,000 distinct CDR3 sequences. The ten largest make up 2.4% of the sample.

The data were obtained in a study of monozygotic twins with inflammatory bowel disease (dated 2019 in TCRdb). For the study in its entirety: The complete study included approximately 28 monozygotic twin pairs: 19 IBD-discordant Danish pairs and nine German pairs, of which four were IBD-concordant and five were IBD-discordant. The search for disease-associated traits relied mainly on comparing, within discordant pairs, IBD patients with their genetically identical healthy co-twins. Each individual had, on average, about 151 000 unique TCRalpha sequences and 181 000 unique TCRbeta sequences available for analysis.

Beyond this particular receptor, the publication reports: TCRbeta repertoire diversity, by inverse Simpson index, was decreased in IBD patients compared with their healthy co-twins. Different T cell subtypes could not be distinguished in the analysis. Because patients received different immunosuppressive treatments, the repertoires may have picked up extra background noise and variability between individuals. No single strong signal or clonotype linked to IBD turned up in the results, so the idea that one exists was not supported. Fewer clonotypes were shared with other individuals by IBD patients than by healthy twins, most markedly in patients showing signs of disease activity. Concordant and discordant twins showed no difference in repertoire similarity, possibly because of limited statistical power.

An approximately 2.5 ml peripheral blood sample was drawn into PAXgene tubes per donor and stored at -80°C. Total RNA was isolated from whole blood with the PAXgene blood miRNA kit on an automated QIAcube, without T cell sorting. Deep TCRalpha and TCRbeta repertoire profiling with unique molecular barcoding was performed on peripheral blood of monozygotic twin pairs concordant or discordant for inflammatory bowel disease. Smoking habits were recorded for all twin pairs, and each individual was classified as a current, former or never smoker. The CDR3 spans 13 residues, from the cysteine through the phenylalanine. The DNA sequence is not available.

Specimen: blood. The chain is made from TRBV12-3 or TRBV12-4 and TRBJ1-6; with no DNA, the TCRdb D assignment of TRBD1 cannot be verified. The receptor's source is a human donor with ulcerative colitis or Crohn's disease, or a healthy co-twin of an affected twin (not recorded which). CDR3 region: CASSLDRMSPLHF.